This passage covers 31 T cell receptor beta chains from one sample sequenced in a study of read filtering for tumor transcriptome and immune sequencing. Molecular barcoded adaptors covering alpha/delta and beta/gamma chains were used on about 390 ng RNA. TCRdb passed the reads through MiXCR, listing each CDR3 protein once. The table records more than 100,000 distinct CDR3 sequences, 10% to 15% of them present only once. The sequencing input was a population of CD138-negative cells sorted from bone marrow. The source of these receptors is a donor at least 40 years old with multiple myeloma.

This clonotype was counted many times. The chain carries TRBV11-2 and TRBJ1-1, with no clear D. V lost 2 bases to trimming and J lost 1 base, with 5 bases between them. Germline V CDR1 and CDR2: SGHAT, FQNNGV. This CDR3 comprises 13 residues. CDR3 sequence: CASSLKRNTEAFF. CDR3 DNA sequence: TGTGCCAGCAGCTTAAAACGGAACACTGAAGCTTTCTTT.

The chain employs TRBV5-1 and TRBJ1-2; 8 bases align to TRBD1. J was trimmed by 0 bases and V by 5 bases; bases with no gene match: 9. CDR3 length equals 16 residues. Germline CDR1 is SGHRS and CDR2 is YFSETQ. CDR3 sequence: CASSQGTGASNYGYTF. CDR3 DNA: TGCGCCAGCAGTCAAGGGACAGGAGCTTCTAACTATGGCTACACCTTC.

This clonotype was recorded many times. V is TRBV11-2 and J is TRBJ2-1; 8 nucleotides line up with TRBD2. The junction had 8 bases not matched to a gene; V was cut back by 0 bases and J by 1 base. Germline CDR1 reads SGHAT; CDR2 reads FQNNGV. This CDR3 spans 18 amino acids. CDR3 in DNA: TGTGCCAGCAGCTTAGATAGCCGGGGGGGGCCATCCTACAATGAGCAGTTCTTC. This codes for CASSLDSRGGPSYNEQFF.

CDR3 nucleotides: TGCGCCAGCAGCTCAGGGGGGACAGGGGACACTGAAGCTTTCTTT. Amino acid sequence: CASSSGGTGDTEAFF. This rearrangement joins TRBV4-1 to TRBJ1-1; TRBD1 matches at 10 bases. The J segment lost 3 bases and the V segment lost 5 bases, leaving 6 bases of the junction unmatched. Germline-derived CDR1 and CDR2 are MGHRA and YSYEKL. The CDR3 has 15 amino acids.

This clonotype was found many times. The chain has TRBV7-2 and TRBJ2-1; D not certain. This CDR3 comprises 14 residues. Germline-derived CDR1 and CDR2 are SGHTA and FQGNSA. The V end was cut by 1 base, the J end by 1 base, with 5 bases between. Here the CDR3 DNA reads TGTGCCAGCAGCTTAGACTATTCCTACAATGAGCAGTTCTTC. Its protein product is CASSLDYSYNEQFF. The full variable domain, with the rest looked up from reference TRBV7-2 and TRBJ2-1, is GAGVSQSPSNKVTEKGKDVELRCDPISGHTALYWYRQSLGQGLEFLIYFQGNSAPDKSGLPSDRFSAERTGGSVSTLTIQRTQQEDSAVYLCASSLDYSYNEQFFGPGTRLTVL.

The chain links TRBV20-1 to TRBJ2-2; 7 bases are a match to TRBD2. The germline V gene encodes CDR1 DFQATT and CDR2 SNEGSKA (reference sequence). V lost 5 bases, J lost 5 bases, and 8 bases stayed unmatched. CDR3 length: 14 amino acids. The DNA of the CDR3 is TGCAGTGCTCCGGGACTAAGGAATACCGGGGAGCTGTTTTTT. Protein: CSAPGLRNTGELFF.

This clonotype has ten or more counts. The J gene is TRBJ1-1, the V gene TRBV3-1; a possible D gene is TRBD1 (5 bases). Germline-derived CDR1 and CDR2 are LGHDT and YNNKEL (reference sequence). The CDR3 loop spans 14 amino acids. Between the trimmed V and J ends, which lost 4 bases and 10 bases, there was a span of 19 bases. CDR3 residues: CASSPVLTGGRAFF. CDR3 coding DNA: TGTGCCAGCAGCCCAGTCTTAACCGGGGGAAGAGCTTTCTTT. The variable domain in full, completed from reference TRBV3-1 and TRBJ1-1, reads DTAVSQTPKYLVTQMGNDKSIKCEQNLGHDTMYWYKQDSKKFLKIMFSYNNKELIINETVPNRFSPKSPDKAHLNLHINSLELGDSAVYFCASSPVLTGGRAFFGQGTRLTVV.

This clonotype was recorded many times. The rearrangement links TRBV9 to TRBJ2-1; 7 nucleotides match TRBD2. CDR3 length: 14 amino acids. Germline CDR1 is SGDLS and CDR2 is YYNGEE. J was trimmed by 8 bases and V by 3 bases; bases with no gene match: 8. The CDR3 bases are TGTGCCAGCAGCGGGGCGGGAGTTCGGGATGAGCAGTTCTTC. Its translation is CASSGAGVRDEQFF.

This clonotype was observed a handful of times. V usage is TRBV24-1 and J usage is TRBJ2-5; TRBD2 is a possible D gene (7 bases). V was trimmed by 1 base and J by 3 bases, leaving 14 bases between them. The CDR3 covers 16 residues. CDR1 and CDR2 from the germline V gene are KGHDR and SFDVKD. DNA for the CDR3: TGTGCCACCAGTGATTTAAGGGGGGGCTTAAAAGAGACCCAGTACTTC. It yields the protein CATSDLRGGLKETQYF.

In its sample, this clonotype was seen many times. The chain couples TRBV5-1 to TRBJ1-4; D remains unclear. This CDR3 has 13 amino acids. CDR1 is SGHRS, CDR2 YFSETQ, per germline. The ends were cut back, 4 bases at V and 7 bases at J, with 11 bases in the middle. The CDR3 DNA reads as TGCGCCAGCAGCCCTGACGTGGGTGAAAAACTGTTTTTT. Translated, it gives CASSPDVGEKLFF.

This clonotype was seen repeatedly, ten times or more. The gene calls are TRBV5-5 and TRBJ2-2, with a weak D call TRBD1 (5 bases). Trimming cost V 4 bases and J 2 bases, with 9 bases left between them. Germline V gives CDR1 SGHKS, CDR2 YYEKEE (reference sequence). The length of the CDR3 is 14 residues. CDR3 bases: TGTGCCAGCAGCGGGGCACCTAACACCGGGGAGCTGTTTTTT. It translates to CASSGAPNTGELFF.

There are a few counts of this clonotype. A read error is possible here, since a much larger clone lies one base away. This chain connects TRBV5-1 to TRBJ1-1, with D possibly matching TRBD1 (6 bases). This CDR3 has 15 residues. Germline V gene data show CDR1 as SGHRS and CDR2 as YFSETQ. The CDR3 DNA reads TGCGCCAGCAGCTTAACTGACAGGACGAACACTGGAGCTTTCTTT. It translates to CASSLTDRTNTGAFF.

Details on this clonotype: This clone may be a read error of a much larger clone one base away. The chain couples TRBV5-1 to TRBJ2-2; 8 nucleotides match TRBD1. CDR1 SGHRS and CDR2 YFSETQ come from the germline V gene. J was trimmed by 4 bases and V by 5 bases; bases with no gene match: 7. CDR3 size: 15 residues. CDR3 protein: CASRTRTGLTGELFF. CDR3 DNA sequence: TGCGCCAGCAGAACCAGGACAGGGCTCACCGGGGAGCTGTTTTTT.

This clonotype turned up a few times. Being one base from a much bigger clone, this may be a read error. The genes are TRBV20-1 and TRBJ2-2, with no clear D. V lost 1 base and J 4 bases, leaving 7 bases between the germline ends. CDR3 length equals 13 residues. Germline loops: CDR1 DFQATT, CDR2 SNEGSKA (reference sequence). The CDR3 DNA is TGCAGTGCTAGAGTTACTGCCACCGGGGAGCTGTTTTTT. Its protein is CSARVTATGELFF.

This clonotype has at least ten counts. The chain carries TRBV2 and TRBJ1-5; the D gene is possibly TRBD1 (6 bases). CDR1 is SNHLY and CDR2 is FYNNEI in the germline V gene. Trimming cost V 7 bases and J 2 bases, with 12 bases left between them. This CDR3 comprises 14 residues. The CDR3 nucleotides are TGTGCCAGCACTTACGGACAGCGCAATCAGCCCCAGCATTTT. It is translated as CASTYGQRNQPQHF.

This clonotype was detected ten times or more. The chain is built from TRBV29-1 and TRBJ2-5; D gene unclear. Germline V gives CDR1 SQVTM, CDR2 ANQGSEA. CDR3 length: 10 amino acids. V gave up 8 bases and J gave up 2 bases, with 6 bases separating them. As DNA, the CDR3 is TGCAGCACCTATCAAGAGACCCAGTACTTC. Translating gives CSTYQETQYF.

CDR3 in DNA: TGTGCCAGCAGCTTTCAAACGGACGAAGCTTTCTTT. Protein sequence: CASSFQTDEAFF. The J gene is TRBJ1-1, the V gene TRBV11-1; no reliable D call. Looked up from germline, CDR1 is SGHAT and CDR2 is FQDESV (reference sequence). The CDR3 is 12 residues long. Trimming shortened V by 3 bases and J by 8 bases, and 10 bases separated the two germline ends.

A remark on this clonotype: The final CDR3 position lacks the conserved phenylalanine or tryptophan, pointing to a likely read error. The chain has TRBV3-1 and TRBJ2-7; 9 bases are shared with TRBD2. V lost 4 bases to trimming and J lost 5 bases; unmatched junction nucleotides: 6. This CDR3 region has 14 residues. Germline lookup yields CDR1 LGHDT and CDR2 YNNKEL (reference sequence). CDR3 amino acids: CASSPSGGRNEQYS. The CDR3 DNA is TGTGCCAGCAGCCCCAGCGGGGGGAGGAACGAGCAGTACTCC.

This clonotype was seen many times. J is TRBJ1-1 and V is TRBV11-2, with 7 bases matching TRBD1. V gave up 1 base and J gave up 11 bases; unmatched junction bases: 10. This CDR3 contains 14 residues. Germline loops: CDR1 SGHAT, CDR2 FQNNGV. This CDR3 is CASSLAGTPRGAFF. The CDR3 nucleotides are TGTGCCAGCAGCTTAGCCGGGACACCCAGGGGGGCTTTCTTT.

This clonotype was seen at least ten times. The rearrangement joins TRBV20-1 to TRBJ2-2; 7 bases agree with TRBD1. Germline-derived CDR1 and CDR2 are DFQATT and SNEGSKA (reference sequence). The trim removed 6 bases at V and 0 bases at J, leaving 4 bases unmatched. The CDR3 runs 14 residues. The CDR3 sequence: CSAPGQSNTGELFF. The CDR3 DNA reads TGCAGTGCCCCGGGACAGTCGAACACCGGGGAGCTGTTTTTT.

Comments on this clonotype: A much larger clonotype is one base distant, so this may be a read error. The chain couples TRBV29-1 to TRBJ1-1; D is ambiguous. The V gene's germline CDR1 is SQVTM and CDR2 ANQGSEA. CDR3 length: 13 residues. CDR3 sequence reads: CSVERAPNIEAFF. The CDR3 region has the DNA TGCAGCGTTGAGAGGGCCCCGAACATTGAAGCTTTCTTT.

This clonotype appeared many times. The genes are TRBV12-3 or TRBV12-4 and TRBJ2-1, with TRBD2 matching 9 bases. Germline trimming cut 5 bases from V and 5 bases from J; bases unmatched to any gene: 7. This CDR3 is 15 amino acids long. The CDR3 spells CASSPSGTPNNEQFF. The CDR3 DNA sequence: TGTGCCAGCAGTCCTAGCGGGACCCCTAACAATGAGCAGTTCTTC.

At least ten counts were recorded for this clonotype. J is TRBJ1-4 and V is TRBV7-8, with a possible D match to TRBD1 (6 bases). Trimming removed 0 bases from V and 5 bases from J, with 13 bases in between. This CDR3 has 16 residues. In germline, CDR1 is SGHVS, CDR2 FQNEAQ. CDR3 region: CASSLAATGPNEKLFF. DNA of the CDR3: TGTGCCAGCAGCTTAGCCGCCACAGGGCCCAATGAAAAACTGTTTTTT.

The table lists this clonotype with many counts. This chain joins TRBV7-2 and TRBJ1-4; 7 bases align to TRBD1. Germline V lookup: CDR1 SGHTA, CDR2 FQGNSA. The CDR3 is 14 residues long. V trimming: 4 bases; J trimming: 8 bases; junction bases outside the gene matches: 7. The CDR3 bases are TGTGCCAGCAGCTCCGGGACAGTAGGAGAAAAACTGTTTTTT. Translation: CASSSGTVGEKLFF.

This clonotype showed up just a few times. This clone may be a read error of a much larger clone one base away. The chain couples TRBV29-1 to TRBJ2-7; 12 nucleotides match TRBD1. CDR3 length: 12 residues. CDR1 and CDR2 (germline): SQVTM, ANQGSEA. V lost 7 bases and J lost 6; bases outside the gene matches: 4. The CDR3 sequence is CSAGQGASEQYF. DNA for the CDR3: TGCAGCGCGGGACAGGGGGCCAGCGAGCAGTACTTC.

This clonotype was observed many times. The gene calls are TRBV20-1 and TRBJ2-7, with 10 bases fitting TRBD1. Unmatched junction bases numbered 3, after V lost 3 bases and J lost 4 bases. This CDR3 spans 13 amino acids. Germline CDR1 DFQATT, CDR2 SNEGSKA (reference sequence). CDR3 amino acids: CSARTGGGYEQYF. The CDR3 DNA reads as TGCAGTGCTAGGACAGGGGGCGGATACGAGCAGTACTTC.

There are many counts of this clonotype. This chain connects TRBV28 to TRBJ2-7; D gene uncertain. Germline CDR1 and CDR2: MDHEN and SYDVKM. Trimming shortened V by 6 bases and J by 5 bases, and 17 bases separated the two germline ends. The CDR3 covers 14 residues. CDR3 amino acids: CASSTTVPPDEQYF. CDR3 coding DNA: TGTGCCAGCAGCACAACTGTCCCCCCGGACGAGCAGTACTTC.

This clonotype was recorded a few times. Without the conserved terminal phenylalanine or tryptophan, this CDR3 likely stems from a read error. This sequence joins TRBV11-2 and TRBJ2-7; 9 bases agree with TRBD1. The CDR3 spans 15 residues. Trimming cost V 5 bases and J 2 bases; bases outside gene matches: 7. Germline V gene sequence: CDR1 SGHAT, CDR2 FQNNGV. CDR3 sequence: CASSRVRDRAYEQYS. CDR3 coding DNA: TGTGCCAGCAGCCGGGTTCGGGACAGGGCCTACGAGCAGTACTCC.

Ten or more counts support this clonotype. This sequence joins TRBV7-2 and TRBJ2-1; tentatively, D is TRBD2 (6 bases). V lost 4 bases, J lost 8 bases, and 18 bases lay in between. Germline V gives CDR1 SGHTA, CDR2 FQGNSA. This CDR3 region has 15 residues. CDR3 loop: CASSWGGLGHDEQFF. The CDR3 nucleotides are TGTGCCAGCAGCTGGGGAGGTTTAGGGCACGATGAGCAGTTCTTC.

This clonotype has a count of ten or more. The V call is TRBV7-9, the J call TRBJ2-1, with D tentatively TRBD1 or TRBD2 (7 bases each). The CDR3 extends over 16 amino acids. Trimming took 5 bases from V and 7 from J, leaving 21 bases between them. CDR1 and CDR2 (germline): SEHNR, FQNEAQ (reference sequence). The CDR3 protein is CASSQGVGGGQNEQFF. CDR3 bases: TGTGCCAGCAGCCAGGGGGTTGGGGGGGGACAGAATGAGCAGTTCTTC.

This clonotype was observed many times. V is TRBV18 and J is TRBJ1-1; D gene ambiguous. V was cut by 0 bases and J by 4 bases, with 15 bases left in between. The germline V gene has CDR1 KGHSH and CDR2 LQKENI. CDR3 length equals 16 residues. CDR3 sequence (DNA): TGTGCCAGCTCACCACCGGAAAAGGGCGTGAGCACTGAAGCTTTCTTT. The encoded protein is CASSPPEKGVSTEAFF.